These 27 T cell receptor beta chains were sequenced from one sample in a study of OX40 agonist ivuxolimab in advanced cancers. Using immunoSEQ multiplex PCR, the repertoire was profiled, and TCRdb retains in-frame clones only, with some absent. Of approximately 50,000 clones in the sample, around 88% were seen once. The material sequenced was CD4+ or CD8+ T cells sorted from blood, taken in a trial of the OX40 agonist ivuxolimab. The source of these receptors is an adult with an advanced solid tumor such as melanoma, head and neck, liver or kidney cancer.

The chain uses TRBV5-1 and TRBJ1-1, with D uncertain. Trimming took 4 bases from V and 1 from J, leaving 11 bases between them. From germline, CDR1 is SGHRS and CDR2 YFSETQ. The CDR3 has 14 residues. CDR3 sequence reads: CASSGENSNTEAFF. CDR3 bases: TGCGCCAGCAGCGGTGAGAATTCGAACACTGAAGCTTTCTTT.

This chain connects TRBV2 to TRBJ2-3; no reliable D call. Germline CDR1 reads SNHLY; CDR2 reads FYNNEI. This CDR3 has 16 residues. V lost 1 base and J 4 bases, leaving 15 bases between the germline ends. As DNA, the CDR3 is TGTGCCAGCAGTGAAGTTCCAGCCGGTACGGCAGATACGCAGTATTTT. Its protein is CASSEVPAGTADTQYF.

This clone came up once. The chain couples TRBV15 to TRBJ2-7; 9 bases align to TRBD1. With 5 bases clipped from V and 3 bases from J, the junction kept 5 bases outside the gene matches. This CDR3 contains 14 residues. The germline V gene encodes CDR1 LNHNV and CDR2 YYDKDF (reference sequence). CDR3 nucleotides: TGTGCCACCAGCCTTGCGGGACAGGGCTACGAGCAGTACTTC. Translating gives CATSLAGQGYEQYF.

V is TRBV21-1 and J is TRBJ2-1; the D call in the table, TRBD2, was not verified against the DNA. TRBV21-1 is described as a pseudogene. CDR3 length equals 18 residues. CDR3 loop: CASSSGTSGRASYNEQFF. The DNA of the CDR3 is TGTGCCAGCAGCAGCGGGACTAGCGGGAGGGCCTCCTACAATGAGCAGTTCTTC.

CDR3 residues: CASSPPGVALLQETQYF. In DNA form, the CDR3 reads TGTGCCAGCAGCCCGCCCGGGGTAGCGCTCCTCCAAGAGACCCAGTACTTC. The chain has TRBV7-9 and TRBJ2-5, with D tentatively TRBD2 (5 bases). The CDR3 contains 17 residues. The V gene's germline CDR1 is SEHNR and CDR2 FQNEAQ (reference sequence). Trimming stripped 5 bases from V and 1 base from J, with 20 bases between.

V and J are TRBV15 and TRBJ2-2, with D perhaps matching TRBD1 (5 bases). Germline values: CDR1 LNHNV, CDR2 YYDKDF (reference sequence). Trimming removed 9 bases from V and 3 bases from J, with 14 bases in between. This CDR3 is 14 amino acids long. The DNA of the CDR3 is TGTGCCACGGGGCGGCGGTTGGACACCGGGGAGCTGTTTTTT. Translation gives CATGRRLDTGELFF.

This chain uses TRBV2 with TRBJ2-1; D perhaps matches TRBD1 (8 bases). The CDR3 is made up of 14 amino acids. Looked up from germline, CDR1 is SNHLY and CDR2 is FYNNEI. Trimming stripped 7 bases from V and 5 bases from J, with 15 bases between. DNA of the CDR3: TGTGCCAGCACCAGACAGGGGACTAACAATGAGCAGTTCTTC. Protein: CASTRQGTNNEQFF.

This chain uses TRBV4-1 with TRBJ2-2, with D hard to call. V was shortened by 2 bases and J by 7 bases, with 8 bases between the two germline ends. This CDR3 spans 13 amino acids. Germline CDR1 MGHRA, CDR2 YSYEKL. CDR3 bases: TGCGCCAGCAGCCAATTTGGGTACGGGGAGCTGTTTTTT. It specifies CASSQFGYGELFF.

This chain joins TRBV18 and TRBJ1-2, with D maybe TRBD1 (6 bases). This CDR3 is built from 13 residues. Between the trimmed V and J ends, which lost 4 bases and 8 bases, there was a span of 14 bases. Germline loops: CDR1 KGHSH, CDR2 LQKENI. The CDR3 sequence is CASSRLGAEGYTF. The CDR3 DNA reads as TGTGCCAGCTCACGATTGGGGGCGGAAGGCTACACCTTC.

This clone was found a few times. This chain joins TRBV7-8 and TRBJ2-7; D is unclear. CDR1 and CDR2 from the germline V gene are SGHVS and FQNEAQ. The V gene lost 5 bases and the J gene lost 2 bases, with 10 bases spanning the gap. The CDR3 covers 13 residues. The CDR3 DNA sequence: TGTGCCAGCAGCCCCGGGCCTCCCTACGAGCAGTACTTC. Its translation is CASSPGPPYEQYF.

The CDR3 here is CASSTMGNYGYTF. Here the CDR3 DNA reads TGTGCCAGCAGCACCATGGGTAACTATGGCTACACCTTC. The rearrangement joins TRBV13 to TRBJ1-2; no definite D call. With 5 bases removed from V and 1 base from J, the gap between germline ends came to 8 bases. The CDR3 is made up of 13 amino acids. Germline V gene lookup returns CDR1 PRHDT and CDR2 FYEKMQ (reference sequence).

As for this clone: At one boundary the junction diverges from the germline segment, which might be a read error. V usage is TRBV5-1 and J usage is TRBJ1-1; the D is unclear. Per the germline V gene, CDR1 is SGHRS and CDR2 is YFSETQ. This CDR3 spans 14 amino acids. The CDR3: CASSLDDRNAEAFF. CDR3 nucleotide sequence: TGCGCCAGCAGCTTAGATGACCGGAACGCTGAAGCTTTCTTT.

The chain carries TRBV7-8 and TRBJ2-3; 9 positions match TRBD1. Per the germline V gene, CDR1 is SGHVS and CDR2 is FQNEAQ. The CDR3 totals 15 residues. V was clipped by 5 bases and J by 6 bases; unmatched bases: 9. The DNA of the CDR3 is TGTGCCAGCAGCGGAAGACGGGACAGGGCTGATACGCAGTATTTT. Translated: CASSGRRDRADTQYF.

V is TRBV28 and J is TRBJ2-2; tentative D call: TRBD2 (6 bases). Trimming removed 6 bases from V and 5 bases from J, with 19 bases in between. Germline lookup yields CDR1 MDHEN and CDR2 SYDVKM. CDR3 length: 16 residues. The CDR3 DNA reads as TGTGCCAGCAGCAGTAGGCGCGGGATAGGAACCGGGGAGCTGTTTTTT. This sequence encodes CASSSRRGIGTGELFF.

The CDR3 nucleotides are TGTGCCTGGAGTGTACGGGGGAATCAGCCCCAGCATTTT. This encodes CAWSVRGNQPQHF. V is TRBV30 and J is TRBJ1-5; maybe TRBD1 (5 bases). V shed 0 bases and J shed 4 bases, with 7 bases lying between them. The V gene's germline CDR1 is GTSNPN and CDR2 SVGIG (reference sequence). The CDR3 runs 13 residues.

This clone appeared a single time. This chain uses TRBV7-3 with TRBJ2-5, with TRBD2 identical over 8 bases. J gave up 4 bases and V 5 bases, and 6 bases lay outside the gene matches. This CDR3 contains 14 residues. Germline V gene lookup returns CDR1 SGHTA and CDR2 FQGTGA. The DNA of the CDR3 is TGTGCCAGCAGCGTATCCGGGACTAGAGAGACCCAGTACTTC. Protein product: CASSVSGTRETQYF.

The rearrangement links TRBV28 to TRBJ1-5; 7 nucleotides align to TRBD1. The V segment lost 6 bases and the J segment 3 bases; nucleotides outside the gene matches: 8. The germline gives CDR1 MDHEN, CDR2 SYDVKM. The CDR3 runs 15 residues. The CDR3 bases are TGTGCCAGCAGGACGACAGGGATGGCCAATCAGCCCCAGCATTTT. It encodes CASRTTGMANQPQHF.

J is TRBJ2-3 and V is TRBV5-4; D is perhaps TRBD1 or TRBD2 (5 bases each). Trimming shortened V by 0 bases and J by 3 bases, and 5 bases separated the two germline ends. The CDR3 contains 13 residues. CDR1 is SGHNT and CDR2 is YYREEE in the germline V gene (reference sequence). Here the CDR3 DNA reads TGTGCCAGCAGCTTGGGGGGGACAGATACGCAGTATTTT. Translation: CASSLGGTDTQYF.

The chain combines TRBV5-6 with TRBJ2-5; the match to TRBD1 covers 9 bases. The trim removed 0 bases at V and 5 bases at J, leaving 8 bases unmatched. Germline lookup yields CDR1 SGHDT and CDR2 YYEEEE. The CDR3 contains 16 residues. The CDR3 loop reads CASSLGVTGGWETQYF. The DNA of the CDR3 is TGTGCCAGCAGCTTGGGAGTCACAGGGGGCTGGGAGACCCAGTACTTC.

The chain uses TRBV10-3 and TRBJ2-7; D perhaps matches TRBD2 (5 bases). This CDR3 is 16 amino acids long. The germline gives CDR1 ENHRY, CDR2 SYGVKD. V gave up 6 bases and J gave up 1 base, with 19 bases separating them. The CDR3 protein is CAISSPQTTLSYEQYF. CDR3 sequence (DNA): TGTGCCATCAGCAGCCCACAGACTACCCTTTCCTACGAGCAGTACTTC.

The chain couples TRBV12-5 to TRBJ1-2; 11 bases align to TRBD1. Per germline, CDR1 LGHNT and CDR2 FRNRAP. The V and J ends lost 1 base and 4 bases, in that order; junction bases with no gene match: 5. This CDR3 region has 16 residues. The CDR3 reads CASGLEGTGGSYGYTF. For the CDR3, the DNA is TGTGCTAGTGGTTTGGAGGGGACAGGGGGGTCCTATGGCTACACCTTC.

The chain employs TRBV15 and TRBJ2-7; 10 nucleotides line up with TRBD1. J lost 6 bases, V lost 0 bases, and 5 bases had no gene match. There are 15 residues in the CDR3. Germline V lookup: CDR1 LNHNV, CDR2 YYDKDF (reference sequence). The CDR3 DNA sequence: TGTGCCACCAGCAGAGACCGGACAGGGGGTGTCGAGCAGTACTTC. Protein product: CATSRDRTGGVEQYF.

V and J are TRBV2 and TRBJ2-7; D is unresolved. Germline CDR1 SNHLY, CDR2 FYNNEI. The CDR3 is 12 residues long. V was shortened by 5 bases and J by 3 bases, with 8 bases between the two germline ends. CDR3 protein: CASSTDVYEQYF. As DNA, the CDR3 is TGTGCCAGCAGTACGGACGTCTACGAGCAGTACTTC.

This chain links TRBV18 with TRBJ2-5; no definite D call. The CDR3 consists of 15 residues. The V end lost 1 base, the J end lost 0 bases, and 9 bases lay between the germline ends. Germline assignment: CDR1 KGHSH and CDR2 LQKENI. CDR3 sequence reads: CASSPQTLYQETQYF. The DNA for the CDR3 is TGTGCCAGCTCACCACAAACCCTTTACCAAGAGACCCAGTACTTC.

The chain has TRBV5-1 and TRBJ2-3; a weak D match, TRBD2 (6 bases). The CDR3 is 16 amino acids. CDR1 and CDR2 from the germline V gene are SGHRS and YFSETQ. V was trimmed by 4 bases and J by 0 bases, leaving 15 bases between them. Here the CDR3 DNA reads TGCGCCAGCAGCAAGGGACTGACTCTTAGCACAGATACGCAGTATTTT. Translated: CASSKGLTLSTDTQYF.

V usage is TRBV7-6 and J usage is TRBJ2-5, with TRBD2 identical over 9 bases. Looked up from germline, CDR1 is SGHVS and CDR2 is FNYEAQ. The CDR3 has 14 amino acids. V shed 5 bases, J shed 4 bases, and the junction held 5 bases outside the gene matches. CDR3: CASSLSGSGETQYF. In DNA form, the CDR3 reads TGTGCCAGCAGCCTTAGCGGGAGTGGAGAGACCCAGTACTTC.

J is TRBJ2-7 and V is TRBV27; 8 nucleotides line up with TRBD1. The germline CDR1 and CDR2 sequences are MNHEY and SMNVEV (reference sequence). This CDR3 region has 14 residues. The V gene end was trimmed by 0 bases and the J gene end by 9 bases; junction bases not matched to a gene: 7. The CDR3 spells CASSLSGTGALQYF. CDR3 sequence (DNA): TGTGCCAGCAGTTTATCAGGGACAGGCGCTCTGCAGTACTTC.